The 5 T cell receptor beta chains presented below share a single source sample, sequenced in a study of T cells in Graves' hyperthyroidism and ophthalmopathy. RNA transcripts yielded amplified TCR beta CDR3 regions. Primed by the HTBI set, a first-round RT-PCR was run on the TCR CDR3. TCRdb re-called the multiplex PCR reads through MiXCR, storing one row per CDR3 protein. The sample has 700,000 to 950,000 distinct CDR3 sequences, around a third seen once; the top ten hold around 31%. The sequencing input was blood. These receptors were taken from a woman between 35 and 50 years old with Graves' hyperthyroidism.

The chain has TRBV25-1 and TRBJ2-3, with D perhaps matching TRBD2 (5 bases). Trimming removed 2 bases from V and 2 bases from J, with 8 bases in between. The V gene's germline CDR1 is MGHDK and CDR2 SYGVNS. The CDR3 is 14 amino acids. CDR3 loop: CASSEGLFTDTQYF. CDR3 coding DNA: TGTGCCAGCAGTGAAGGACTCTTCACAGATACGCAGTATTTT.

This clonotype was counted once. This chain joins TRBV29-1 and TRBJ1-1; 12 positions match TRBD1. The CDR3 covers 15 residues. V was pared by 6 bases and J by 1 base, with 6 bases of the junction left unmatched. Germline-derived CDR1 and CDR2 are SQVTM and ANQGSEA. In DNA, the CDR3 is TGCAGCGTCTTAGGGACAGGGGGCGCGAACACTGAAGCTTTCTTT. Its protein product is CSVLGTGGANTEAFF.

This clonotype was counted once. This may arise from a read error, as a much more abundant clone is one base away. The V gene is TRBV10-1, the J gene TRBJ1-1; 9 bases agree with TRBD1. In germline, CDR1 is WNHNN, CDR2 SYGVQD (reference sequence). CDR3 length: 13 residues. The CDR3 region is CVTRQGENTEAFF. The CDR3 nucleotides are TGCGTCACCCGACAGGGGGAGAACACTGAAGCTTTCTTT.

This clonotype has more than one count but fewer than ten. The chain employs TRBV7-2 and TRBJ1-1; possible D gene TRBD1, 5 bases. Germline V gene data show CDR1 as SGHTA and CDR2 as FQGNSA. V lost 3 bases, J lost 4 bases, and 12 bases lay in between. The CDR3 totals 14 residues. Here the CDR3 reads CASSFGGATTEAFF. The CDR3 bases are TGTGCCAGCAGCTTTGGAGGGGCCACCACTGAAGCTTTCTTT.

This clonotype was seen ten or more times. The V call is TRBV10-3, the J call TRBJ1-2; perhaps TRBD1 as D (6 bases). The CDR3 has 14 residues. Deletions cut 6 bases from V and 8 bases from J, with 19 bases between. Per germline, CDR1 ENHRY and CDR2 SYGVKD. CDR3 residues: CAISGDGGRRGYTF. The DNA for the CDR3 is TGTGCCATCAGCGGAGACGGGGGGCGCAGAGGCTACACCTTC.